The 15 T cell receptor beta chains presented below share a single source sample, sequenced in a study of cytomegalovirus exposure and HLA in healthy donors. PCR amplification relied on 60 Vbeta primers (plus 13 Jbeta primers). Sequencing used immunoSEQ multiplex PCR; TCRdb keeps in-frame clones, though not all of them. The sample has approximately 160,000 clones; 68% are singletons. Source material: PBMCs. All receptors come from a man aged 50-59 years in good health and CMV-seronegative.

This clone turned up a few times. This CDR3 is CASSGGQGSLNSGNTIYF. The CDR3 nucleotides are TGTGCCAGCAGTGGCGGACAGGGGTCTTTAAACTCTGGAAACACCATATATTTT. The J gene is TRBJ1-3, the V gene TRBV6-1, with 9 bases fitting TRBD1. CDR3 length: 18 residues. V lost 4 bases to trimming and J lost 0 bases; unmatched junction nucleotides: 10. Germline values: CDR1 MNHNS, CDR2 SASEGT.

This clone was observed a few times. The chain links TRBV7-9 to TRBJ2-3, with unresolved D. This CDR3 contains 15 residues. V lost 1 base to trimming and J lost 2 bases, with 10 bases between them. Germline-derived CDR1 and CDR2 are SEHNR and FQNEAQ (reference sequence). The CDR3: CASSLGLIYTDTQYF. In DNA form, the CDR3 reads TGTGCCAGCAGCTTAGGGCTCATATACACAGATACGCAGTATTTT.

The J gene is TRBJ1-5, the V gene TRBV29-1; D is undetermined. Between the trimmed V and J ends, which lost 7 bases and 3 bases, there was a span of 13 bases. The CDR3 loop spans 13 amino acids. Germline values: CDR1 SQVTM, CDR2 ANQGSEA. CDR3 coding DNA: TGCAGCGGCCAAACAAGTCTCAATCAGCCCCAGCATTTT. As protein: CSGQTSLNQPQHF.

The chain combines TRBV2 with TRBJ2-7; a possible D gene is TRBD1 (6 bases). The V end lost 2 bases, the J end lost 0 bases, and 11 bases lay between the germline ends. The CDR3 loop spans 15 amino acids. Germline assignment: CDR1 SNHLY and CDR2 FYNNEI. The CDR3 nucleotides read TGTGCCAGCAGTGAAAACAGGGTTCGCTCCTACGAGCAGTACTTC. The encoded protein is CASSENRVRSYEQYF.

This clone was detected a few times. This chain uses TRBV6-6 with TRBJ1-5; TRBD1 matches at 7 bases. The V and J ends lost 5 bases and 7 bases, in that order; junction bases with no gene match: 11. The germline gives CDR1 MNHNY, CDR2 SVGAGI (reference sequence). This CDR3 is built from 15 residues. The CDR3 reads CASSTQGRREQPQHF. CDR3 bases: TGTGCCAGCAGTACACAGGGGAGGAGGGAACAGCCCCAGCATTTT.

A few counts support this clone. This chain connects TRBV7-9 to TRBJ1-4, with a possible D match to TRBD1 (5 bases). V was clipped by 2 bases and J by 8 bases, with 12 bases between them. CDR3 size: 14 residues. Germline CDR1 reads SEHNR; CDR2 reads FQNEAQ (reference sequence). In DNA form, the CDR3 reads TGTGCCAGCAGCTTAACAGGCACAACAGAAAAACTGTTTTTT. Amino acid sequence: CASSLTGTTEKLFF.

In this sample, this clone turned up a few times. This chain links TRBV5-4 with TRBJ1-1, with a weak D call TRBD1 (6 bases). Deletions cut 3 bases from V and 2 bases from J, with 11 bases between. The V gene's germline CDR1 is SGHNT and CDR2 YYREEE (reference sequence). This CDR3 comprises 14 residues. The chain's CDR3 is CASSSMGANTEAFF. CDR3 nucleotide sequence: TGTGCCAGCAGCTCAATGGGGGCCAACACTGAAGCTTTCTTT.

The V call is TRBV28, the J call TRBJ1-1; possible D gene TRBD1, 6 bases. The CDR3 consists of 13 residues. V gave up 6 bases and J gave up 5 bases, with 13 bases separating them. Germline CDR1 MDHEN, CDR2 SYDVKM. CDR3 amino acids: CASRSAGVTEAFF. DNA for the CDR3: TGTGCCAGCAGGTCCGCAGGGGTAACTGAAGCTTTCTTT.

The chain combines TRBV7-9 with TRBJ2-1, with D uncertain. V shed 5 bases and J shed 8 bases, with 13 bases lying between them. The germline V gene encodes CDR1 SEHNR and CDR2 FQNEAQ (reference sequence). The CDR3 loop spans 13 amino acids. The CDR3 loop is CASSAARSDEQFF. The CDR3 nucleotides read TGTGCCAGCAGCGCGGCCCGGAGCGATGAGCAGTTCTTC.

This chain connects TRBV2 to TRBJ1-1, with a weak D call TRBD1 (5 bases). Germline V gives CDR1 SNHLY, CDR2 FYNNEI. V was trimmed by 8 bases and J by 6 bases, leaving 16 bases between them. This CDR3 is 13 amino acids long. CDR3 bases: TGTGCCAGCCTCAGGGTACCTAACTCTGAAGCTTTCTTT. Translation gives CASLRVPNSEAFF.

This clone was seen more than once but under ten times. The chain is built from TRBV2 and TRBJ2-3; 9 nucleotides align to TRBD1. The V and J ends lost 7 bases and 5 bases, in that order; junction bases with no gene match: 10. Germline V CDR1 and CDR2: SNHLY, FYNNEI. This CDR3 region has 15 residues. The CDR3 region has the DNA TGTGCCAGCACCTGGGGGGACAGGGATAGAGATACGCAGTATTTT. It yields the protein CASTWGDRDRDTQYF.

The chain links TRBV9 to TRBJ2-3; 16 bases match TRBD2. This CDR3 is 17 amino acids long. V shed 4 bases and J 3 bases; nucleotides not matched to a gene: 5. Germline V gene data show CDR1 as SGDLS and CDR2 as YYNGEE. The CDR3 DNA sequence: TGTGCCAGCAGCCGGGGACTAGCGGGGGGGCTGACAGATACGCAGTATTTT. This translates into CASSRGLAGGLTDTQYF. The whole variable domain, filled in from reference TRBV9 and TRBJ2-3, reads DSGVTQTPKHLITATGQRVTLRCSPRSGDLSVYWYQQSLDQGLQFLIQYYNGEERAKGNILERFSAQQFPDLHSELNLSSLELGDSALYFCASSRGLAGGLTDTQYFGPGTRLTVL.

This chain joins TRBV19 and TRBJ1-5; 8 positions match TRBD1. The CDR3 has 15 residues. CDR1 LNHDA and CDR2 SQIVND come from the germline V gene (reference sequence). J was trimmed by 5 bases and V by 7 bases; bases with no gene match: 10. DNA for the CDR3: TGTGCCAGTAAAGTTCAGGGGGCTAGATATCAGCCCCAGCATTTT. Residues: CASKVQGARYQPQHF.

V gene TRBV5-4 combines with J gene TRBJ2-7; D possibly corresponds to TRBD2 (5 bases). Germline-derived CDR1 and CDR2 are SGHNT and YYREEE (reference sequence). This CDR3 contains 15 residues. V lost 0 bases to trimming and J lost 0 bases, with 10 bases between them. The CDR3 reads CASSLGGVSSYEQYF. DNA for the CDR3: TGTGCCAGCAGCTTGGGGGGAGTTTCCTCCTACGAGCAGTACTTC.

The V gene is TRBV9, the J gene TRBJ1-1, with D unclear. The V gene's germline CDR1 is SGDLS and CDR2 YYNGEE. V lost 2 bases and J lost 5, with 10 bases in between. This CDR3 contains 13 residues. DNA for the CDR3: TGTGCCAGCAGCGTCGGGAATCCGACTGAAGCTTTCTTT. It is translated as CASSVGNPTEAFF.